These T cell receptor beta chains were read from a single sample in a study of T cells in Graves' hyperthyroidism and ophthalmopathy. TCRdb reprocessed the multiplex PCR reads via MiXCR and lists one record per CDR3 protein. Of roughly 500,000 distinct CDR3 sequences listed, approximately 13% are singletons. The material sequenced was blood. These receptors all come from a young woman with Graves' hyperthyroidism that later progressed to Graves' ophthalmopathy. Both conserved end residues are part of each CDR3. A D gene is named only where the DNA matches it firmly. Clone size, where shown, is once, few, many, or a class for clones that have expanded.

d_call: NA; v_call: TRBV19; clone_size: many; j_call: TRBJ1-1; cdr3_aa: CASSTGGSNTEAFF; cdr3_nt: TGTGCCAGTAGTACAGGCGGCAGCAACACTGAAGCTTTCTTT
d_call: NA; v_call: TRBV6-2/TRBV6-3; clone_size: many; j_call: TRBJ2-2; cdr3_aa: CASSSVAGGTGELFF; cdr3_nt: TGTGCCAGCAGTTCAGTGGCAGGGGGGACCGGGGAGCTGTTTTTT
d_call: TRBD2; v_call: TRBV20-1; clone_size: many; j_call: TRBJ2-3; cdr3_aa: CSALDGGRTTDTQYF; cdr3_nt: TGCAGTGCCCTTGATGGCGGGAGGACCACAGATACGCAGTATTTT
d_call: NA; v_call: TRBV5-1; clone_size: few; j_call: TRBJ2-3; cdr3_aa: CASSFPGDGDTQYF; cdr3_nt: TGCGCCAGCAGCTTTCCGGGAGACGGCGATACGCAGTATTTT
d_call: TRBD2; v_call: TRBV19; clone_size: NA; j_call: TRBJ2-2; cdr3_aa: CATRLASTGELFF; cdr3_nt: TGTGCCACCAGACTAGCTAGCACCGGGGAGCTGTTTTTT
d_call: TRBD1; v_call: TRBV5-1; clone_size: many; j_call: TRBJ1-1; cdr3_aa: CASRVKDRGTEAFF; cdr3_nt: TGCGCCAGCAGGGTAAAGGACAGGGGTACTGAAGCTTTCTTT
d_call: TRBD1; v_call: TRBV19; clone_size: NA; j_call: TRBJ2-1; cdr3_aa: CASSTTTGTGGFNEQFF; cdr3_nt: TGTGCCAGTAGTACAACTACCGGGACAGGGGGCTTCAATGAGCAGTTCTTC
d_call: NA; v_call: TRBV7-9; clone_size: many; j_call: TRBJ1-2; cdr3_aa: CASSDPQRWGYGYTF; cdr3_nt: TGTGCCAGCAGCGACCCTCAGAGATGGGGCTATGGCTACACCTTC
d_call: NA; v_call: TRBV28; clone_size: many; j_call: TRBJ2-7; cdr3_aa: CASRGASSYEQYF; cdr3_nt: TGTGCCAGCAGGGGCGCGAGCTCCTACGAGCAGTACTTC
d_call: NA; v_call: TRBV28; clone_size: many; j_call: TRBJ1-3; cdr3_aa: CASSLYGTLGNTIYF; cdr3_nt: TGTGCCAGCAGTTTGTATGGGACCCTCGGAAACACCATATATTTT
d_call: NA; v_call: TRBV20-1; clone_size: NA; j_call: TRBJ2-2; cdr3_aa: CSVGTLRDTGELFF; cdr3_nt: TGCAGTGTAGGGACCCTTAGGGACACCGGGGAGCTGTTTTTT
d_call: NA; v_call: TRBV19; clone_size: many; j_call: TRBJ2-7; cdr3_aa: CASRRTPSYEQYF; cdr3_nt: TGTGCCAGTAGGAGGACCCCCAGCTACGAGCAGTACTTC
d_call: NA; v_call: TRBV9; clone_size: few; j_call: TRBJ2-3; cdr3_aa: CASSVESSIADTQYF; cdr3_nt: TGTGCCAGCAGCGTAGAGTCCAGTATTGCGGATACGCAGTATTTT
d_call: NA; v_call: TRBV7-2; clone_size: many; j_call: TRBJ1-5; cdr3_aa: CASSVDVSNQPQHF; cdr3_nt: TGTGCCAGCAGCGTGGACGTTAGCAATCAGCCCCAGCATTTT
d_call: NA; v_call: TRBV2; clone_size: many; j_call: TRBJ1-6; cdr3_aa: CASSSWDNSPLHF; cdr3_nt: TGTGCCAGTTCATCCTGGGATAATTCACCCCTCCACTTT
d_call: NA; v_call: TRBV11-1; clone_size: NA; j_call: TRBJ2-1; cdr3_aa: CASSLMEGYNEQFF; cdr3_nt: TGTGCCAGCAGCTTGATGGAGGGCTACAATGAGCAGTTCTTC
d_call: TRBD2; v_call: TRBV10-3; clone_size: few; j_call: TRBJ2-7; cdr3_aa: CAISSGTSGEYEQYF; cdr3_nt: TGTGCCATCAGTTCCGGGACTAGCGGGGAATACGAGCAGTACTTC
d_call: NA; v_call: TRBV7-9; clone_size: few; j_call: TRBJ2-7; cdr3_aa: CASSSRGGYEQYF; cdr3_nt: TGTGCCAGCAGCTCACGAGGCGGCTACGAGCAGTACTTC
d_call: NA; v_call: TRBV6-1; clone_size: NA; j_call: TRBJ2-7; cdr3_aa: CASSTDSIEQYF; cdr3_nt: TGTGCCAGCAGTACCGACAGTATCGAGCAGTACTTC
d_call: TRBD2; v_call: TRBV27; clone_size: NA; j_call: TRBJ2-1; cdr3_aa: CATGLAGLNEQFF; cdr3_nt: TGTGCCACCGGGCTAGCGGGCCTCAATGAGCAGTTCTTC
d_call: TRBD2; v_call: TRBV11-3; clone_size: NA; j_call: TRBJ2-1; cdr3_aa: CASSRGTSGRIRSYNEQFF; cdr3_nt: TGTGCCAGCAGCCGTGGGACTAGCGGGAGAATTCGATCCTACAATGAGCAGTTCTTC
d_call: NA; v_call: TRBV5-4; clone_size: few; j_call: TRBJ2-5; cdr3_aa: CASSLDVEQETQYF; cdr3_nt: TGTGCCAGCAGCTTGGACGTCGAACAAGAGACCCAGTACTTC
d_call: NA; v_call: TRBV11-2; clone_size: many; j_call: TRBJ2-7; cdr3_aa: CASRVGSEQYF; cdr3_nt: TGTGCCAGCAGGGTAGGGTCCGAGCAGTACTTC
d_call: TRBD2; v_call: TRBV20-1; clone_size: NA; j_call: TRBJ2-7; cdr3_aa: CSALLAGGTYEQYF; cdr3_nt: TGCAGTGCATTACTAGCGGGAGGAACCTACGAGCAGTACTTC
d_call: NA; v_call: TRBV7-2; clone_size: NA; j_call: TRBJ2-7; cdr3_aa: CASSLETDPYEQYF; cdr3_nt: TGTGCCAGCAGCTTAGAGACAGATCCCTACGAGCAGTACTTC
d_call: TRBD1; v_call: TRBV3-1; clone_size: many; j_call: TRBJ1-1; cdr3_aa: CASSPRDRGGAFF; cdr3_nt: TGTGCCAGCAGCCCCCGGGACAGGGGGGGAGCTTTCTTT
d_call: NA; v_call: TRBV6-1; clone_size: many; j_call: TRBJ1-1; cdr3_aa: CASSLSGREAFF; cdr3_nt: TGTGCCAGCAGTTTGTCCGGCCGGGAAGCTTTCTTT
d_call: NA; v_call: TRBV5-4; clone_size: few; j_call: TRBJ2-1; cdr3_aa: CASSPLGGEQFF; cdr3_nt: TGTGCCAGCAGCCCTCTAGGGGGAGAGCAGTTCTTC
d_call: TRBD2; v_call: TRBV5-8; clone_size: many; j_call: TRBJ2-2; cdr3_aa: CASSFGGRAGTGELFF; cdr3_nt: TGTGCCAGCAGCTTCGGCGGGAGGGCCGGGACCGGGGAGCTGTTTTTT
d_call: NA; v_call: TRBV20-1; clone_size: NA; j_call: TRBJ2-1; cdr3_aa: CSASRVGVSVNEQFF; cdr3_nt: TGCAGTGCTAGTAGGGTCGGGGTTTCAGTAAATGAGCAGTTCTTC
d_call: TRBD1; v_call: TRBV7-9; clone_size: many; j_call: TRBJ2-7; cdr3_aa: CASSLRQGSHEQYF; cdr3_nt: TGTGCCAGCAGCTTACGACAGGGATCCCACGAGCAGTACTTC
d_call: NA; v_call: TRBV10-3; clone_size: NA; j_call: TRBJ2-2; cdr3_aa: CAISAHGELFF; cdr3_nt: TGTGCCATCAGTGCCCACGGGGAGCTGTTTTTT
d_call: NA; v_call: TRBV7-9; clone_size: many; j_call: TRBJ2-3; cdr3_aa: CASSSPIATDTQYF; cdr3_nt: TGTGCCAGCAGCTCTCCGATCGCCACAGATACGCAGTATTTT
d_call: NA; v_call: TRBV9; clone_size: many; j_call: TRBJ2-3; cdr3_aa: CASSVEAPPLDYTQYF; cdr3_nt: TGTGCCAGCAGCGTAGAGGCCCCCCCGCTCGATTATACGCAGTATTTT
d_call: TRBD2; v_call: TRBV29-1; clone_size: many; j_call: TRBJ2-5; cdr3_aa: CSVRGGETQYF; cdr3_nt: TGCAGCGTTCGGGGGGGAGAGACCCAGTACTTC
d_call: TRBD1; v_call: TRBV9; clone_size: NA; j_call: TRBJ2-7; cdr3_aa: CASSVQAGGFSGDFYEQYF; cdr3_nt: TGTGCCAGCAGCGTACAGGCAGGGGGCTTTTCGGGAGACTTCTACGAGCAGTACTTC
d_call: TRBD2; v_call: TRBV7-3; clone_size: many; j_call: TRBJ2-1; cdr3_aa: CASSPSGDSYNEQFF; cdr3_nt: TGTGCCAGCAGCCCAAGCGGGGACTCCTACAATGAGCAGTTCTTC
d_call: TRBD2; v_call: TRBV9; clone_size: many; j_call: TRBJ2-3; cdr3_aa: CASSGTSGIRGARDTQYF; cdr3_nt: TGTGCCAGCAGCGGGACTAGCGGGATAAGGGGAGCTAGGGATACGCAGTATTTT
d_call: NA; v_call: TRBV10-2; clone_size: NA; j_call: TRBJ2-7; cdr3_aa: CASTPEGQQYF; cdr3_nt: TGCGCCAGCACCCCAGAGGGGCAGCAGTACTTC
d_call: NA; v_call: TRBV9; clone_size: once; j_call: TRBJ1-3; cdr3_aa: CASSPGSQGNTIYF; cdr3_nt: TGTGCCAGCAGCCCCGGCAGTCAAGGAAACACCATATATTTT
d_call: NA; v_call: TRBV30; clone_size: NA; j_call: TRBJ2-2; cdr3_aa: CAWSVLGTSSQKLFF; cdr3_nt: TGTGCCTGGAGTGTACTTGGTACTAGCTCACAGAAGCTGTTTTTT
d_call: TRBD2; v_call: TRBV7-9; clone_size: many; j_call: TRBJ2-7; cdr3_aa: CASSDRTSGAYEQYF; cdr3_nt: TGTGCCAGCAGCGACCGGACTAGCGGGGCCTACGAGCAGTACTTC
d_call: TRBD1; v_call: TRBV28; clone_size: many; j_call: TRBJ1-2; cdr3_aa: CASSNGQGGGYTF; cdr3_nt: TGTGCCAGCAGCAACGGACAGGGGGGTGGCTACACCTTC
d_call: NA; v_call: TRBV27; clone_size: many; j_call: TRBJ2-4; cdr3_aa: CASSSLGSRAKNIQYF; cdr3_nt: TGTGCCAGCAGTTCCCTTGGGAGCAGGGCTAAAAACATTCAGTACTTC
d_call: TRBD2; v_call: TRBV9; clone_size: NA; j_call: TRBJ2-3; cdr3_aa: CASSSREGTDTQYF; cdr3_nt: TGTGCCAGCAGCTCCAGGGAGGGTACAGATACGCAGTATTTT
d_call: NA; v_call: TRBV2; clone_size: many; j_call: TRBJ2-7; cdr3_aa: CASIGSEQYF; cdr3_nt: TGTGCCAGCATAGGAAGCGAGCAGTACTTC
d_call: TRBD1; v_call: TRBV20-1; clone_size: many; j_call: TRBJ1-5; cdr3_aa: CSAQRDRDNQPQHF; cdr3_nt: TGCAGTGCCCAGAGGGACAGGGATAATCAGCCCCAGCATTTT
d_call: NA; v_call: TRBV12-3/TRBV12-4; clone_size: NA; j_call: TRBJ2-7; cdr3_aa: CASSFDDSSYEQYF; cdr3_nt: TGTGCCAGCAGTTTCGATGACAGCTCCTACGAGCAGTACTTC
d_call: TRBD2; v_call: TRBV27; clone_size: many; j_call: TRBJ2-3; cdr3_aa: CASGGGSTDTQYF; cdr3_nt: TGTGCCAGCGGCGGGGGTAGCACAGATACGCAGTATTTT
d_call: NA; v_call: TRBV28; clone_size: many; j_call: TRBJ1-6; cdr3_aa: CASWDGLSYNSPLHF; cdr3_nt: TGTGCCAGCTGGGACGGTCTCTCCTATAATTCACCCCTCCACTTT
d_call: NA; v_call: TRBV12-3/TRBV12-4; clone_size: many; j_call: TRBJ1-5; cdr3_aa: CASSFSGVSNQPQHF; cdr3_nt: TGTGCCAGCAGTTTTTCAGGGGTAAGCAATCAGCCCCAGCATTTT
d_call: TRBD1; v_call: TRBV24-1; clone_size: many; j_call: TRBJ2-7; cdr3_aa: CATSADEGAYEQYF; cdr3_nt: TGTGCCACCAGTGCCGATGAGGGGGCGTACGAGCAGTACTTC
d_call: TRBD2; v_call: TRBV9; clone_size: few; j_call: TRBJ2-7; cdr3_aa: CASSVASGLAGYEQYF; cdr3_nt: TGTGCCAGCAGCGTAGCATCGGGACTAGCGGGGTACGAGCAGTACTTC
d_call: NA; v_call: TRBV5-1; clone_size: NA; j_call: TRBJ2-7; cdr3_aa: CASSLPTASYEQYF; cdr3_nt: TGCGCCAGCAGCTTGCCCACAGCATCCTACGAGCAGTACTTC
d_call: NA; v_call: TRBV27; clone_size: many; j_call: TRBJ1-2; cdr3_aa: CASSPQSAESIYGYTF; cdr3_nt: TGTGCCAGCAGCCCTCAAAGTGCCGAGTCGATTTATGGCTACACCTTC
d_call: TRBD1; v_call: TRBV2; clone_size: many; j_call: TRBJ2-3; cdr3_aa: CASGQGPDTQYF; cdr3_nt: TGTGCCAGCGGACAGGGACCAGATACGCAGTATTTT